These 27 T cell receptor beta chains were all obtained from the same sample, sequenced in a study of T cells after yellow fever vaccination. TCRdb re-called the 5' RACE reads through MiXCR, storing one row per CDR3 protein. The data hold a few hundred thousand distinct CDR3 sequences, with roughly 8% observed a single time. The sample in question was PBMCs, obtained 45 days after the first yellow fever vaccination. These receptor sequences come from a man younger than 35 who received the YFV17D yellow fever vaccine.

This clonotype was seen only a few times. V usage is TRBV5-6 and J usage is TRBJ2-1, with D tentatively TRBD1 or TRBD2 (5 bases each). Germline CDR1 SGHDT, CDR2 YYEEEE. Deletions cut 3 bases from V and 5 bases from J, with 9 bases between. This CDR3 has 13 amino acids. In DNA, the CDR3 is TGTGCCAGCAGCTGGGGGACCCACAATGAGCAGTTCTTC. Its translation: CASSWGTHNEQFF.

This clonotype was observed a few times. The chain uses TRBV3-1 and TRBJ1-1, with a possible D match to TRBD1 (5 bases). The CDR3 consists of 14 residues. Germline V gene data show CDR1 as LGHDT and CDR2 as YNNKEL (reference sequence). Trimming stripped 4 bases from V and 4 bases from J, with 13 bases between. CDR3 protein: CASSLRVEATEAFF. For the CDR3, the DNA is TGTGCCAGCAGCCTCAGGGTTGAGGCCACTGAAGCTTTCTTT.

This clonotype occurred a few times. This chain joins TRBV7-8 and TRBJ2-3; the D gene is possibly TRBD2 (6 bases). CDR1 SGHVS and CDR2 FQNEAQ come from the germline V gene. The CDR3 runs 13 residues. V lost 1 base to trimming and J lost 12 bases, with 14 bases between them. CDR3 coding DNA: TGTGCCAGCAGCTTAGGGGTGGGGACTCCCCAGTATTTT. Amino acids: CASSLGVGTPQYF.

The genes are TRBV4-3 and TRBJ2-1; TRBD2 agrees at 14 bases. The CDR3 totals 17 residues. Per germline, CDR1 LGHNA and CDR2 YSLEER. Germline trimming cut 1 base from V and 8 bases from J; bases unmatched to any gene: 7. As DNA, the CDR3 is TGCGCCAGCAGCCAAGTTGCGACTAGCGGGGGGGCCGATGAGCAGTTCTTC. It codes for CASSQVATSGGADEQFF.

J is TRBJ2-7 and V is TRBV6-2 or TRBV6-3, with TRBD2 matching over 11 bases. This CDR3 comprises 16 residues. From germline, CDR1 is MNHEY and CDR2 SVGEGT. Losses at the gene ends were 6 bases for V and 4 bases for J; bases not matched to a gene: 11. In DNA form, the CDR3 reads TGTGCCAGCAGAAAAGGGGGGACTAGCGGCGTTTACGAGCAGTACGTC. Protein product: CASRKGGTSGVYEQYV.

This clonotype was seen a handful of times. The chain is built from TRBV6-2 or TRBV6-3 and TRBJ1-2, with D unresolved. The CDR3 length is 17 residues. The V gene lost 2 bases and the J gene lost 3 bases, with 19 bases spanning the gap. Looked up from germline, CDR1 is MNHEY and CDR2 is SVGEGT. The chain's CDR3 is CASSYPRSFAVYYGYTF. The DNA for the CDR3 is TGTGCCAGCAGTTACCCCAGGAGTTTCGCCGTTTACTATGGCTACACCTTC.

The chain joins TRBV10-3 to TRBJ1-2, with 8 positions matching TRBD1. The ends lost 0 bases at V and 8 bases at J; junction bases unmatched: 8. Germline CDR1 and CDR2: ENHRY and SYGVKD. This CDR3 comprises 15 residues. CDR3 bases: TGTGCCATCAGTGAGTCACGACAGGGGTTCTACGGCTACACCTTC. Translation: CAISESRQGFYGYTF.

This clonotype has a handful of counts. The chain has TRBV4-1 and TRBJ2-5; 7 positions match TRBD2. The V gene end was trimmed by 3 bases and the J gene end by 4 bases; junction bases not matched to a gene: 11. Per the germline V gene, CDR1 is MGHRA and CDR2 is YSYEKL. The CDR3 is 16 amino acids. The CDR3 nucleotides are TGCGCCAGCAGCCACCCTGAGGGAGGGCTCGGAGAGACCCAGTACTTC. As protein: CASSHPEGGLGETQYF.

The chain is built from TRBV4-3 and TRBJ1-3, with D possibly TRBD1 on 5 matching bases. The CDR3 has 14 residues. The germline gives CDR1 LGHNA, CDR2 YSLEER. V gave up 8 bases and J gave up 0 bases, with 11 bases separating them. The chain's CDR3 is CASGTGGSGNTIYF. CDR3 DNA sequence: TGCGCCAGCGGGACGGGGGGCTCTGGAAACACCATATATTTT.

This sequence joins TRBV4-2 and TRBJ2-3, with D tentatively TRBD1 or TRBD2 (5 bases each). Germline CDR1 and CDR2: LGHNA and YNFKEQ. V lost 0 bases to trimming and J lost 5 bases, with 18 bases between them. The CDR3 covers 17 residues. In nucleotides, the CDR3 is TGTGCCAGCAGCCAAGATGGGAGTCAGGGAGTGGTAGATACGCAGTATTTT. This sequence encodes CASSQDGSQGVVDTQYF.

This clonotype was detected only a few times. V usage is TRBV5-1 and J usage is TRBJ1-1; no firm D call. V lost 1 base and J lost 6, with 10 bases in between. This CDR3 spans 13 amino acids. Germline V lookup: CDR1 SGHRS, CDR2 YFSETQ. For the CDR3, the DNA is TGCGCCAGCAGCTTGCCCGGGAGCGCTGAAGCTTTCTTT. This translates into CASSLPGSAEAFF.

The chain is built from TRBV6-6 and TRBJ2-2, with D unclear. This CDR3 contains 13 residues. Germline V gene lookup returns CDR1 MNHNY and CDR2 SVGAGI (reference sequence). V dropped 2 bases and J dropped 4 bases, with 5 bases sitting between them. The chain's CDR3 is CASSYMSTGELFF. The DNA of the CDR3 is TGTGCCAGCAGTTACATGAGCACCGGGGAGCTGTTTTTT.

This clonotype appeared a few times. The gene calls are TRBV20-1 and TRBJ2-3; D remains ambiguous. Germline CDR1 is DFQATT and CDR2 is SNEGSKA (reference sequence). Trimming shortened V by 4 bases and J by 6 bases, and 8 bases separated the two germline ends. This CDR3 has 11 amino acids. CDR3 nucleotides: TGCAGTGCTATGCTTCAGGATACGCAGTATTTT. Its translation is CSAMLQDTQYF.

This clonotype was seen a handful of times. The gene calls are TRBV10-3 and TRBJ2-5, with TRBD2 matching over 9 bases. Trimming at V came to 3 bases and at J to 5 bases, leaving 16 bases not matched to a gene. The CDR3 is made up of 18 amino acids. Looked up from germline, CDR1 is ENHRY and CDR2 is SYGVKD. CDR3 DNA sequence: TGTGCCATCAGTGACCCCCCGCGGGGGGGGGCGCCTTGGGAGACCCAGTACTTC. Translated: CAISDPPRGGAPWETQYF.

This clonotype has a handful of counts. The CDR3 is CSVETVGIENNEQFF. DNA of the CDR3: TGCAGCGTTGAAACCGTGGGCATAGAAAACAATGAGCAGTTCTTC. The V and J genes are TRBV29-1 and TRBJ2-1; D is unresolved. V was cut by 2 bases and J by 5 bases, with 16 bases left in between. Germline CDR1 SQVTM, CDR2 ANQGSEA. This CDR3 is 15 amino acids long.

This clonotype has a count of ten or more. V is TRBV7-3 and J is TRBJ1-1, with a possible D match to TRBD1 (5 bases). The germline V gene encodes CDR1 SGHTA and CDR2 FQGTGA. This CDR3 is built from 12 residues. Trimming removed 3 bases at V and 6 bases at J, with 8 bases between. The CDR3 region has the DNA TGTGCCAGCAGCTTGGGGGGGTCTGAAGCTTTCTTT. Translated: CASSLGGSEAFF. Full variable domain (missing parts from reference TRBV7-3 and TRBJ1-1): GAGVSQTPSNKVTEKGKYVELRCDPISGHTALYWYRQSLGQGPEFLIYFQGTGAADDSGLPNDRFFAVRPEGSVSTLKIQRTERGDSAVYLCASSLGGSEAFFGQGTRLTVV.

Concerning this clonotype itself: The junction and the germline gene differ at one end; a read error may be behind it. The CDR3 is CASSEFGSVTEVFF. The CDR3 DNA reads as TGTGCCAGCAGTGAATTCGGTTCCGTCACTGAAGTTTTCTTT. The chain couples TRBV6-1 to TRBJ1-1; D unclear. The CDR3 is made up of 14 amino acids. Germline V gene lookup returns CDR1 MNHNS and CDR2 SASEGT.

The table lists this clonotype with a few counts. The J gene is TRBJ1-2, the V gene TRBV7-8; unclear D gene. The CDR3 covers 15 residues. Deletions cut 6 bases from V and 4 bases from J, with 18 bases between. Germline CDR1 and CDR2: SGHVS and FQNEAQ. The CDR3 DNA sequence: TGTGCCAGCAGGAAAGGGTCGGGTCCGGGCTATGGCTACACCTTC. It encodes CASRKGSGPGYGYTF.

This clonotype turned up a few times. The chain recombines TRBV6-1 with TRBJ2-2; D possibly corresponds to TRBD2 (5 bases). This CDR3 is built from 15 residues. With 6 bases removed from V and 4 bases from J, the gap between germline ends came to 15 bases. CDR1 is MNHNS, CDR2 SASEGT, per germline. The DNA of the CDR3 is TGTGCCAGCAGACGTTTCGGGGTGTCCACCGGGGAGCTGTTTTTT. Protein product: CASRRFGVSTGELFF.

This clonotype was detected only a few times. The chain recombines TRBV15 with TRBJ2-7; TRBD1 matches at 8 bases. The V gene end was trimmed by 4 bases and the J gene end by 6 bases; junction bases not matched to a gene: 8. The CDR3 has 14 residues. Germline V gene data show CDR1 as LNHNV and CDR2 as YYDKDF (reference sequence). DNA of the CDR3: TGTGCCACCAGCATGAGGACAGGGAATCGCGAGCAGTACGTC. The encoded protein is CATSMRTGNREQYV.

Only a few counts were recorded for this clonotype. The chain has TRBV4-3 and TRBJ2-3; D is undetermined. The V end lost 0 bases, the J end lost 4 bases, and 8 bases lay between the germline ends. This CDR3 contains 14 residues. Germline V gene sequence: CDR1 LGHNA, CDR2 YSLEER. The CDR3: CASSQDIGSDTQYF. The CDR3 coding sequence is TGCGCCAGCAGCCAAGATATCGGCTCAGATACGCAGTATTTT.

This clonotype turned up a few times. V usage is TRBV21-1 and J usage is TRBJ2-7; the D call in the table, TRBD1, was not verified against the DNA. TRBV21-1 is a recognized pseudogene. This CDR3 has 19 residues. CDR3 DNA sequence: TGTGCCAGCAGCAAACGCAAAAACAGAGACGGGACAGGGTTCCGCGAGCAGTACTTC. The encoded protein is CASSKRKNRDGTGFREQYF.

This clonotype was found a few times. The chain employs TRBV5-5 and TRBJ1-1; D ambiguous. Trimming shortened V by 4 bases and J by 10 bases, and 14 bases separated the two germline ends. CDR1 and CDR2 (germline): SGHKS, YYEKEE (reference sequence). This CDR3 is built from 12 residues. CDR3 sequence reads: CASSPLSSRAFF. Here the CDR3 DNA reads TGTGCCAGCAGCCCCCTCTCCTCTAGAGCTTTCTTT. The variable domain in full, with the rest retrieved from reference TRBV5-5 and TRBJ1-1, is DAGVTQSPTHLIKTRGQQVTLRCSPISGHKSVSWYQQVLGQGPQFIFQYYEKEERGRGNFPDRFSARQFPNYSSELNVNALLLGDSALYLCASSPLSSRAFFGQGTRLTVV.

The chain is built from TRBV12-3 or TRBV12-4 and TRBJ2-2, with TRBD2 matching over 9 bases. The ends lost 10 bases at V and 0 bases at J; junction bases unmatched: 9. This CDR3 has 16 amino acids. This CDR3 is CATRGGVRANTGELFF. The CDR3 DNA follows: TGTGCCACACGCGGGGGGGTTCGCGCGAACACCGGGGAGCTGTTTTTT.

This clonotype was observed a handful of times. The CDR3 DNA reads TGTGCCAGCAGCCAAGATCCCCCGAGCTCCTATAATTCACCCCTCCACTTT. Its protein product is CASSQDPPSSYNSPLHF. V is TRBV4-2 and J is TRBJ1-6; D unclear. This CDR3 region has 17 residues. CDR1 and CDR2 from the germline V gene are LGHNA and YNFKEQ. Between the trimmed V and J ends, which lost 0 bases and 0 bases, there was a span of 9 bases.

This clonotype has a handful of counts. This chain joins TRBV12-3 or TRBV12-4 and TRBJ2-7; possible D gene TRBD2, 5 bases. The CDR3 is made up of 13 amino acids. The V gene lost 5 bases and the J gene lost 3 bases, with 11 bases spanning the gap. The CDR3, as DNA: TGTGCCAGCAGTCGCCACGGGAACTACGAGCAGTACTTC. Protein sequence: CASSRHGNYEQYF.

The gene calls are TRBV2 and TRBJ2-7; TRBD1 agrees at 9 bases. This CDR3 is built from 14 residues. The junction had 5 bases not matched to a gene; V was cut back by 6 bases and J by 2 bases. Per germline, CDR1 SNHLY and CDR2 FYNNEI. The CDR3 region is CASSDWDRAYEQYF. Here the CDR3 DNA reads TGTGCCAGCAGCGACTGGGACAGGGCCTACGAGCAGTACTTC.